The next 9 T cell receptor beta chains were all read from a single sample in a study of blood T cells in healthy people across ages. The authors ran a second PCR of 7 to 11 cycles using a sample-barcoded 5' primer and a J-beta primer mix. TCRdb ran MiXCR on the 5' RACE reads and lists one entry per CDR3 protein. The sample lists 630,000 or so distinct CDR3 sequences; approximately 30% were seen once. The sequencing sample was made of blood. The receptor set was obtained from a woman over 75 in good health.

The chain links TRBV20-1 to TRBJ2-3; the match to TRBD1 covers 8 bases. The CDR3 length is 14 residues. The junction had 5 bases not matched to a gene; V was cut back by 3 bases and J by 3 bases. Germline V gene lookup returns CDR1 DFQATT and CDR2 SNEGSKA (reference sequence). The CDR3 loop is CSARPGGLTDTQYF. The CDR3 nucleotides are TGCAGTGCTAGGCCAGGGGGCCTTACAGATACGCAGTATTTT.

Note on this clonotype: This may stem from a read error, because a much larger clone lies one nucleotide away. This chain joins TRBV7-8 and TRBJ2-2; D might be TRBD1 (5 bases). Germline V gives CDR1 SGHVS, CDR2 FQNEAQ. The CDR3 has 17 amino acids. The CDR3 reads CAGSLVSGHRVTGELFF. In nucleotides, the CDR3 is TGTGCCGGCAGCTTAGTCTCCGGACATAGAGTCACCGGGGAGCTGTTTTTT.

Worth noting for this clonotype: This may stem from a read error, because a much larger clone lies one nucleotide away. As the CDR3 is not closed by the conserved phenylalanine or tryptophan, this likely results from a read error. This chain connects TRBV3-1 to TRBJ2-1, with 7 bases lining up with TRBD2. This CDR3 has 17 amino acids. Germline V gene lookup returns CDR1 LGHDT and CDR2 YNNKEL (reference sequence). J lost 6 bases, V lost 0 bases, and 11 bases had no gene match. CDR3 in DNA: TGTGCCAGCAGCCAAGACGGTTTCCTAGCGGCTTCCAATGAGCAGTTCTTA. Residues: CASSQDGFLAASNEQFL.

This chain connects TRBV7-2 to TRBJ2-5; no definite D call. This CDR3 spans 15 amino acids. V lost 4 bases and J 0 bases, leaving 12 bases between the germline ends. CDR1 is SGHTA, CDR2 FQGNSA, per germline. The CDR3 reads CASSSGGRNQETQYF. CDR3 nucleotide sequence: TGTGCCAGCAGCTCAGGCGGACGGAACCAAGAGACCCAGTACTTC.

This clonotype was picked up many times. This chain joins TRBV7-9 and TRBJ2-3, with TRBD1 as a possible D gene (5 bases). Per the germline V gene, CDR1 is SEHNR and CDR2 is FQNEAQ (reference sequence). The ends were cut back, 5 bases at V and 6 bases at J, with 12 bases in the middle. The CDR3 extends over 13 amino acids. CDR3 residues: CASSRSGRDTQYF. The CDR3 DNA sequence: TGTGCCAGCAGCCGGTCAGGGCGGGATACGCAGTATTTT.

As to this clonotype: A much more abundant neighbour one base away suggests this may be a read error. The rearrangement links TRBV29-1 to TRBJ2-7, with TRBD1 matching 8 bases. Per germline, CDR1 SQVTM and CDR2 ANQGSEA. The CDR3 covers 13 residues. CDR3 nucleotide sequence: TGCAGCGTTGAGGCAGGGGGCCCCTACGAGCAGTGCTTC. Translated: CSVEAGGPYEQCF.

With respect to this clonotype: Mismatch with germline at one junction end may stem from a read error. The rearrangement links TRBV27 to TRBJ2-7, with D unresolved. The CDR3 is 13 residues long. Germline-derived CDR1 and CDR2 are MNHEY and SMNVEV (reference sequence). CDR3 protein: CAGRLISSYEQYF. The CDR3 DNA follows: TGTGCCGGCAGGTTAATTAGCAGCTACGAGCAGTACTTC.

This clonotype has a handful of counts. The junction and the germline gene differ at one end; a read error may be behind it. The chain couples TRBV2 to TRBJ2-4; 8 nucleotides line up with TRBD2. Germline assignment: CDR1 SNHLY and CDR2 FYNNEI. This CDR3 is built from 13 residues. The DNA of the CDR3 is TGTGCCAGTACGGGGGGGTTTGCCTACGAGCAGGACTTC. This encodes CASTGGFAYEQDF.

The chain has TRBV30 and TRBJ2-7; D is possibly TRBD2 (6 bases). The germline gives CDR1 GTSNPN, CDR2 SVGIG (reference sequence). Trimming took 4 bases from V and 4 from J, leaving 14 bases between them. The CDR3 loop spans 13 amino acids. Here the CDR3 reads CAWIMRGRYEQYF. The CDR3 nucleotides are TGTGCCTGGATCATGCGGGGCCGGTACGAGCAGTACTTC.